This T cell receptor beta chain is drawn from a study of memory CD4+ T cells and cytomegalovirus serostatus. V was clipped by 4 bases and J by 4 bases; unmatched bases: 9. The length of the CDR3 is 15 residues. Germline V gene lookup returns CDR1 SGHTA and CDR2 FQGNSA. The sort gate was single viable CD3+CD4+CD8-CD45RO+ cells for memory CD4+ T cells. In its sample, this clone was seen a few times. Here immunoSEQ multiplex PCR was the method, and the copy in TCRdb shows in-frame clones only, minus some. The table has tens of thousands of clones, approximately 80% seen once. The specimen sequenced was memory CD4+ T cells from blood. This sequence joins TRBV7-2 and TRBJ1-2, with TRBD1 matching over 7 bases. The sequence was obtained from an adult in good health and CMV-seropositive. The CDR3 DNA follows: TGTGCCAGCAGCTACCGGACAGGACCCACCTATGGCTACACCTTC. This sequence encodes CASSYRTGPTYGYTF.